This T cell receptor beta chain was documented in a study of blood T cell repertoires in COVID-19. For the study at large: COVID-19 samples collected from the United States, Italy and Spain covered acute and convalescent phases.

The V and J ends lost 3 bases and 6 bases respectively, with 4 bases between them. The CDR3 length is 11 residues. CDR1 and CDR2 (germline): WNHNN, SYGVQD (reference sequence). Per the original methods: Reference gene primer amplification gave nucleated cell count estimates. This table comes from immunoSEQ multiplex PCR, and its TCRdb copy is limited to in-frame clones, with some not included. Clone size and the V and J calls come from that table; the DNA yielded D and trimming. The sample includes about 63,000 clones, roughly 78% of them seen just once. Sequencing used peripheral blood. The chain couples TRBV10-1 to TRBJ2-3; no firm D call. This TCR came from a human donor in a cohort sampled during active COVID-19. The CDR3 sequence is CASSDLDTQYF. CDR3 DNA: TGCGCCAGCAGTGATCTTGATACGCAGTATTTT.